The present T cell receptor beta chain was sequenced within a study of OX40 agonist ivuxolimab in advanced cancers. Turning to the study itself: Ivuxolimab, which is an agonistic anti-OX40 (CD134) antibody, was administered to the patients. Administration of intravenous ivuxolimab to patients occurred every 2 weeks at 0.01 to 10 mg/kg. One patient with hepatocellular carcinoma and two with cutaneous melanoma, three in all, had partial responses.

Study-wide results and caveats: By week 6 at 0.1 to 3.0 mg/kg, blood CD4+ and CD8+ T cells had expanded clonally.

The table came from immunoSEQ multiplex PCR; TCRdb's copy has only in-frame clones and leaves some out. The table has around 80,000 clones, approximately 85% seen once. Concerning this clone itself: Its antigen is not identified.

This TCR was recovered from an adult with an advanced solid tumor such as melanoma, head and neck, liver or kidney cancer. The starting material was CD4+ or CD8+ T cells sorted from blood, obtained in a trial of the OX40 agonist ivuxolimab.

CDR3 sequence reads: CASSPFVGAGANVLTF. The CDR3 DNA reads TGTGCCAGTAGTCCGTTCGTGGGGGCCGGGGCCAACGTCCTGACTTTC. V is TRBV19 and J is TRBJ2-6; tentatively, D is TRBD1 (6 bases). Trimming removed 5 bases at V and 4 bases at J, with 15 bases between. The CDR3 spans 16 residues. The germline V gene encodes CDR1 LNHDA and CDR2 SQIVND (reference sequence).